In its sample, the clone carrying this T cell receptor (beta chain) was seen a few times. This record comes from a study of T cell responses to AZD1222 COVID-19 vaccine. The CDR3 has 15 residues. V gave up 3 bases and J gave up 5 bases, with 16 bases separating them. Germline-derived CDR1 and CDR2 are MNHEY and SMNVEV (reference sequence). Assay: immunoSEQ multiplex PCR; the TCRdb copy retains only in-frame clones and omits some. The data contain 150,000 to 180,000 clones, more than 90% of them singletons. The chain is built from TRBV27 and TRBJ1-2; tentatively, D is TRBD1 (5 bases). This material consisted of peripheral blood, taken 28 days after the second AZD1222 dose. The receptor's source is an adult who received the AZD1222 COVID-19 vaccine. CDR3 protein: CASSFGMGTPYGYTF. Here the CDR3 DNA reads TGTGCCAGCAGTTTTGGTATGGGGACCCCTTATGGCTACACCTTC.